These 31 T cell receptor beta chains came from one sample sequenced in a study of shared clonotypes between healthy human individuals. Sequencing was performed with immunoSEQ multiplex PCR; in TCRdb, only in-frame clones are kept and a portion is missing. The repertoire holds over a million clones, more than 65% seen once, with about 1.5% in the top ten. Material for sequencing was memory CD4+ T cells sorted from blood. Subset defined: CD45RA-negative fraction. These receptors were taken from a man aged 18 to 29 in good health.

This chain's CDR3 is CASRNPGRGQGERDYGYTF. CDR3 in DNA: TGTGCCAGTAGGAACCCAGGCCGGGGACAGGGGGAAAGGGACTATGGCTACACCTTC. V usage is TRBV19 and J usage is TRBJ1-2; 11 positions match TRBD1. This CDR3 is 19 amino acids long. Germline CDR1 reads LNHDA; CDR2 reads SQIVND (reference sequence). After removal of 6 bases from V and 3 bases from J, the junction contained 18 bases not matched to a gene.

The chain is built from TRBV30 and TRBJ2-1; D is unresolved. Germline V gives CDR1 GTSNPN, CDR2 SVGIG (reference sequence). The CDR3 runs 14 residues. V lost 1 base to trimming and J lost 5 bases, with 12 bases between them. The CDR3 here is CAWSGERTDNEQFF. The CDR3 DNA is TGTGCCTGGAGTGGGGAACGGACCGACAATGAGCAGTTCTTC. The complete variable domain, with remaining parts taken from reference TRBV30 and TRBJ2-1, reads SQTIHQWPATLVQPVGSPLSLECTVEGTSNPNLYWYRQAAGRGLQLLFYSVGIGQISSEVPQNLSASRPQDRQFILSSKKLLLSDSGFYLCAWSGERTDNEQFFGPGTRLTVL.

The chain couples TRBV5-6 to TRBJ1-1; TRBD1 matches 7 bases. The germline V gene has CDR1 SGHDT and CDR2 YYEEEE. The V and J ends lost 4 bases and 3 bases, in that order; junction bases with no gene match: 12. This CDR3 region has 16 residues. The CDR3 nucleotides are TGTGCCAGCAGCCCGGAGGCACAGGGGTCTTACACTGAAGCTTTCTTT. Protein: CASSPEAQGSYTEAFF.

The chain is built from TRBV14 and TRBJ2-3; 8 bases agree with TRBD2. This CDR3 comprises 14 residues. V shed 7 bases, J shed 3 bases, and the junction held 6 bases outside the gene matches. The germline V gene has CDR1 SGHDN and CDR2 FVKESK. The CDR3: CASTERGWTDTQYF. DNA for the CDR3: TGTGCCAGCACGGAGCGGGGGTGGACAGATACGCAGTATTTT.

V and J are TRBV5-1 and TRBJ2-3; no reliable D call. The V and J ends lost 4 bases and 4 bases respectively, with 7 bases between them. The germline V gene has CDR1 SGHRS and CDR2 YFSETQ. This CDR3 contains 12 residues. CDR3 coding DNA: TGCGCCAGCAGCGTTAGTTCAGATACGCAGTATTTT. This sequence encodes CASSVSSDTQYF.

The chain couples TRBV2 to TRBJ2-5; D not resolved. V lost 6 bases, J lost 1 base, and 9 bases lay in between. This CDR3 spans 13 amino acids. Germline V gives CDR1 SNHLY, CDR2 FYNNEI. As DNA, the CDR3 is TGTGCCAGCAGGGCGAGTCTCCAAGAGACCCAGTACTTC. Protein: CASRASLQETQYF.

The V call is TRBV11-3, the J call TRBJ2-2; D gene uncertain. V lost 1 base, J lost 4 bases, and 13 bases lay in between. The germline CDR1 and CDR2 sequences are SGHNT and YENEEA. The CDR3 is made up of 16 amino acids. The CDR3 nucleotides are TGTGCCAGCAGCTTAGTGGTGGGCGTAAGCACCGGGGAGCTGTTTTTT. Its protein is CASSLVVGVSTGELFF. The full variable domain, completed using reference TRBV11-3 and TRBJ2-2, is EAGVVQSPRYKIIEKKQPVAFWCNPISGHNTLYWYLQNLGQGPELLIRYENEEAVDDSQLPKDRFSAERLKGVDSTLKIQPAELGDSAVYLCASSLVVGVSTGELFFGEGSRLTVL.

The sample holds a few counts of this clone. The same CDR3 also results from other DNA sequences found in this sample. The V call is TRBV9, the J call TRBJ1-3; a weak D match, TRBD1 (5 bases). The CDR3 consists of 15 residues. Germline values: CDR1 SGDLS, CDR2 YYNGEE. V was trimmed by 0 bases and J by 0 bases, leaving 7 bases between them. The CDR3 here is CASSVGGGSGNTIYF. DNA of the CDR3: TGTGCCAGCAGCGTAGGCGGGGGCTCTGGAAACACCATATATTTT.

CDR3 sequence: CASSPLPVQETQYF. CDR3 nucleotides: TGTGCCAGCTCACCACTGCCAGTCCAAGAGACCCAGTACTTC. The chain uses TRBV18 and TRBJ2-5; no clear D. The CDR3 is made up of 14 amino acids. Trimming removed 1 base at V and 1 base at J, with 7 bases between. Germline CDR1 and CDR2: KGHSH and LQKENI.

Turning to this clone: Other DNA sequences of this sample code for an identical CDR3. The rearrangement joins TRBV2 to TRBJ1-2; no clear D. The CDR3 contains 13 residues. The V end was cut by 6 bases, the J end by 0 bases, with 8 bases between. Germline V lookup: CDR1 SNHLY, CDR2 FYNNEI. The DNA of the CDR3 is TGTGCCAGCAGCCGAACAGCTAACTATGGCTACACCTTC. Its translation: CASSRTANYGYTF.

The chain uses TRBV28 and TRBJ1-5; D gene unclear. The V gene lost 5 bases and the J gene lost 1 base, with 24 bases spanning the gap. The CDR3 extends over 19 amino acids. Germline V gives CDR1 MDHEN, CDR2 SYDVKM. This CDR3 reads CASSPDKIGFRWSNQPQHF. The CDR3 bases are TGTGCCAGCAGTCCCGACAAAATAGGGTTCCGGTGGAGCAATCAGCCCCAGCATTTT.

V gene TRBV9 combines with J gene TRBJ1-3; D is possibly TRBD1 (5 bases). V lost 0 bases, J lost 2 bases, and 9 bases lay in between. The germline CDR1 and CDR2 sequences are SGDLS and YYNGEE. The CDR3 is 15 residues long. The DNA for the CDR3 is TGTGCCAGCAGCGTAGCAGGGAACCCTGGAAACACCATATATTTT. It specifies CASSVAGNPGNTIYF. The whole variable domain, filled in from reference TRBV9 and TRBJ1-3, reads DSGVTQTPKHLITATGQRVTLRCSPRSGDLSVYWYQQSLDQGLQFLIQYYNGEERAKGNILERFSAQQFPDLHSELNLSSLELGDSALYFCASSVAGNPGNTIYFGEGSWLTVV.

This chain connects TRBV11-2 to TRBJ2-2; no definite D call. The CDR3 length is 16 residues. Between the trimmed V and J ends, which lost 2 bases and 0 bases, there was a span of 10 bases. Germline loops: CDR1 SGHAT, CDR2 FQNNGV. CDR3 nucleotides: TGTGCCAGCAGCTTAATGGGCGGTACGAACACCGGGGAGCTGTTTTTT. This encodes CASSLMGGTNTGELFF.

In regard to this clone: Compared with germline, one end of the junction differs, possibly owing to a read error. The identical CDR3 is also encoded by other nucleotide sequences in the sample. The chain employs TRBV7-7 and TRBJ2-7; 9 positions agree with TRBD1. The germline V gene has CDR1 SSHAT and CDR2 FNYEAQ (reference sequence). The CDR3 extends over 13 amino acids. This CDR3 is CASSSGQGGEQYF. The CDR3 DNA reads TGTGCTAGCAGCTCGGGACAGGGAGGCGAGCAGTACTTC.

In this sample, this clone turned up once. This rearrangement joins TRBV18 to TRBJ1-4; D not resolved. Trimming stripped 4 bases from V and 4 bases from J, with 4 bases between. This CDR3 has 12 residues. Per the germline V gene, CDR1 is KGHSH and CDR2 is LQKENI. CDR3 nucleotide sequence: TGTGCCAGCTCACGGTTTAATGAAAAACTGTTTTTT. Translated: CASSRFNEKLFF.

CDR3 sequence (DNA): TGTGCCAGCAGCTGGGGGACAGGGGAAGAGACCCAGTACTTC. This encodes CASSWGTGEETQYF. The chain joins TRBV5-6 to TRBJ2-5, with 10 bases matching TRBD1. With 3 bases clipped from V and 3 bases from J, the junction kept 2 bases outside the gene matches. CDR3 length: 14 residues. Germline V gene data show CDR1 as SGHDT and CDR2 as YYEEEE.

This clone was picked up a small number of times. The chain combines TRBV2 with TRBJ2-1, with TRBD2 identical over 7 bases. The CDR3 covers 14 residues. V shed 6 bases, J shed 2 bases, and the junction held 4 bases outside the gene matches. Germline CDR1 reads SNHLY; CDR2 reads FYNNEI. Here the CDR3 reads CASSATSAYNEQFF. The DNA of the CDR3 is TGTGCCAGCAGCGCCACTAGCGCCTACAATGAGCAGTTCTTC.

This chain connects TRBV4-1 to TRBJ1-2; a possible D gene is TRBD1 (6 bases). Trimming removed 4 bases from V and 0 bases from J, with 12 bases in between. The CDR3 extends over 15 amino acids. Germline V gene data show CDR1 as MGHRA and CDR2 as YSYEKL. CDR3 protein: CASSPRTAANYGYTF. The CDR3 bases are TGCGCCAGCAGCCCCAGGACAGCTGCTAACTATGGCTACACCTTC.

The chain uses TRBV2 and TRBJ1-2; TRBD1 might be the D (6 bases). Germline CDR1 reads SNHLY; CDR2 reads FYNNEI. Trimming cost V 4 bases and J 4 bases, with 10 bases left between them. The CDR3 totals 13 residues. The CDR3 protein is CASSVTGTYGYTF. DNA for the CDR3: TGTGCCAGCAGTGTTACAGGGACCTATGGCTACACCTTC.

This clone was observed a single time. J is TRBJ1-2 and V is TRBV6-1, with 8 bases aligning to TRBD1. CDR3 size: 15 residues. Germline assignment: CDR1 MNHNS and CDR2 SASEGT. V was pared by 4 bases and J by 4 bases, with 8 bases of the junction left unmatched. The CDR3 DNA is TGTGCCAGCAGTGGGTCAGGACAGGGCTCCTATGGCTACACCTTC. Translation gives CASSGSGQGSYGYTF.

A word on this clone: The junction differs from germline at one of its ends, possibly a read error. The rearrangement links TRBV28 to TRBJ2-1; 11 nucleotides line up with TRBD2. Per the germline V gene, CDR1 is MDHEN and CDR2 is SYDVKM. The CDR3 has 14 amino acids. CDR3 DNA: TGTGCCAGCAGTTTAGAGGGACTAGCGGATCTTTTGATCTTC. This translates into CASSLEGLADLLIF.

Concerning this clone itself: The sample holds other DNA sequences that translate to the same CDR3. The gene calls are TRBV9 and TRBJ2-1, with 7 bases matching TRBD2. Germline CDR1 reads SGDLS; CDR2 reads YYNGEE. V lost 0 bases and J lost 7; bases outside the gene matches: 4. CDR3 length: 14 residues. The CDR3 loop reads CASSVGRGSNEQFF. In DNA form, the CDR3 reads TGTGCCAGCAGCGTAGGGCGGGGGTCGAATGAGCAGTTCTTC.

By its share, this clone is medium-sized. Within the sample, other DNA sequences also encode this same CDR3. The chain uses TRBV5-4 and TRBJ2-7; 8 positions match TRBD1. This CDR3 region has 13 residues. Germline V gene data show CDR1 as SGHNT and CDR2 as YYREEE (reference sequence). V lost 4 bases and J lost 3; bases outside the gene matches: 3. The CDR3 region has the DNA TGTGCCAGCAGCAGAGGACAGGGCTACGAGCAGTACTTC. Translated: CASSRGQGYEQYF.

The chain recombines TRBV6-5 with TRBJ2-7; D perhaps matches TRBD1 (6 bases). V gave up 6 bases and J gave up 7 bases, with 19 bases separating them. Germline CDR1 is MNHEY and CDR2 is SVGAGI. CDR3 length: 14 residues. The CDR3 sequence is CASRPTRGLGEQYF. The CDR3 nucleotides read TGTGCCAGCAGACCCACCAGGGGCTTGGGAGAGCAGTACTTC.

About this clone itself: The same CDR3 is also encoded by other DNA sequences in this sample. The V and J genes are TRBV18 and TRBJ2-1; the D gene is possibly TRBD1 (5 bases). This CDR3 is 14 amino acids long. With 2 bases removed from V and 2 bases from J, the gap between germline ends came to 7 bases. Germline CDR1 and CDR2: KGHSH and LQKENI. The CDR3 sequence: CASSPGAPYNEQFF. The CDR3 DNA is TGTGCCAGCTCACCAGGGGCTCCCTACAATGAGCAGTTCTTC.

The chain recombines TRBV18 with TRBJ2-1; maybe TRBD1 (6 bases). V was trimmed by 0 bases and J by 4 bases, leaving 10 bases between them. CDR1 KGHSH and CDR2 LQKENI come from the germline V gene. The CDR3 has 15 amino acids. CDR3 amino acids: CASSPPGAVYNEQFF. In DNA, the CDR3 is TGTGCCAGCTCACCACCGGGGGCGGTTTACAATGAGCAGTTCTTC.

The chain combines TRBV5-1 with TRBJ2-2; D not certain. CDR3 length: 13 residues. V was shortened by 4 bases and J by 7 bases, with 11 bases between the two germline ends. From germline, CDR1 is SGHRS and CDR2 YFSETQ. CDR3 in DNA: TGCGCCAGCAGCCGCCACTTTGGCGGGGAGCTGTTTTTT. It specifies CASSRHFGGELFF.

The chain carries TRBV6-1 and TRBJ2-5, with 11 bases fitting TRBD2. Trimming cost V 1 base and J 5 bases; bases outside gene matches: 6. This CDR3 region has 16 residues. Germline values: CDR1 MNHNS, CDR2 SASEGT. CDR3 nucleotides: TGTGCCAGCAGTGAAGGATCTAGCGGGGGGTTGGAGACCCAGTACTTC. It yields the protein CASSEGSSGGLETQYF.

Of note for this clone: At the DNA level, this CDR3 is encoded by other sequences in the same sample as well. This rearrangement joins TRBV18 to TRBJ1-1; D uncertain. V was clipped by 3 bases and J by 1 base, with 6 bases between them. Germline CDR1 KGHSH, CDR2 LQKENI. The CDR3 is 13 amino acids. As DNA, the CDR3 is TGTGCCAGCTCACCTGACAAGAACACTGAAGCTTTCTTT. It encodes CASSPDKNTEAFF.

CDR3 region: CASSASGGWSSYEQYF. CDR3 bases: TGTGCCAGCAGTGCTTCTGGCGGGTGGAGCTCCTACGAGCAGTACTTC. The chain couples TRBV6-1 to TRBJ2-7; D might be TRBD2 (5 bases). The germline CDR1 and CDR2 sequences are MNHNS and SASEGT. V was trimmed by 4 bases and J by 0 bases, leaving 16 bases between them. The CDR3 totals 16 residues.

This chain uses TRBV2 with TRBJ2-7; 8 bases match TRBD1. V gave up 8 bases and J gave up 0 bases; unmatched junction bases: 6. Germline V CDR1 and CDR2: SNHLY, FYNNEI. The CDR3 has 14 amino acids. As DNA, the CDR3 is TGTGCCAGCGGGAGACAGGGGCCCTCCTACGAGCAGTACTTC. Residues: CASGRQGPSYEQYF.